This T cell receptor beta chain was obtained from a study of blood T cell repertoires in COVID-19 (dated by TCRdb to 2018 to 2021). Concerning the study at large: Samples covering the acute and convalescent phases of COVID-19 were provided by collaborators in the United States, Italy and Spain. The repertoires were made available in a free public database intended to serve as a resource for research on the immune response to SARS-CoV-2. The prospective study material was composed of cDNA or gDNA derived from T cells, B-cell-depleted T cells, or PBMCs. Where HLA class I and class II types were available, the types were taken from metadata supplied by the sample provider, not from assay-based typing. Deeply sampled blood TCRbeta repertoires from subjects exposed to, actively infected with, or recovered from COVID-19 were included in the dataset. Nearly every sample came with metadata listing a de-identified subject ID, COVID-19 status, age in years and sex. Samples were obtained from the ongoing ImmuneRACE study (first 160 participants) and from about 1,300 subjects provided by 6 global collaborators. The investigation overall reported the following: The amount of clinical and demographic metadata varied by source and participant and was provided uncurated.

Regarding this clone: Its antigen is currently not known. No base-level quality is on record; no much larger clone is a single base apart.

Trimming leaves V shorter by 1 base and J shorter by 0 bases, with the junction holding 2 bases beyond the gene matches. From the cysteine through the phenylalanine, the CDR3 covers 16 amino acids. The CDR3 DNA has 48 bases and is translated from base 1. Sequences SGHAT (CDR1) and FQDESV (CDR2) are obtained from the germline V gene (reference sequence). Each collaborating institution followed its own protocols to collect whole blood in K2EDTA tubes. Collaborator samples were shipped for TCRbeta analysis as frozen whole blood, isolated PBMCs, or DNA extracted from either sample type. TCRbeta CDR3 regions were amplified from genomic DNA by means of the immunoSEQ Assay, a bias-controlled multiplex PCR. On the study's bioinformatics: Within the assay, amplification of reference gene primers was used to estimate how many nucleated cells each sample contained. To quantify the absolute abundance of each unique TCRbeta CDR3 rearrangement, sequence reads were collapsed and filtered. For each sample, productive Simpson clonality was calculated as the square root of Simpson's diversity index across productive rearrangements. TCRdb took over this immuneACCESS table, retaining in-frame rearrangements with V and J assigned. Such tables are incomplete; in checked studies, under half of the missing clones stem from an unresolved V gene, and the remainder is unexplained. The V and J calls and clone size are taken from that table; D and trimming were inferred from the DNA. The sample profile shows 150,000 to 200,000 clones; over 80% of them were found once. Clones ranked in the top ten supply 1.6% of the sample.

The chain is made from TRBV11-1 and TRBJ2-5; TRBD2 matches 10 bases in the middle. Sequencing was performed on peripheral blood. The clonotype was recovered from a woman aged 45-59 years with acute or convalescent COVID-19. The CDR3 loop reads CASSLGSGGNQETQYF. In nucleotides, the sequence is TGTGCCAGCAGCTTAGGTAGCGGGGGGAACCAAGAGACCCAGTACTTC. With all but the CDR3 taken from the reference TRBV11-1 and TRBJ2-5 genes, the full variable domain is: EAEVAQSPRYKITEKSQAVAFWCDPISGHATLYWYRQILGQGPELLVQFQDESVVDDSQLPKDRFSAERLKGVDSTLKIQPAELGDSAMYLCASSLGSGGNQETQYFGPGTRLLVL.